In its sample, the clone carrying this TCR beta chain was seen once. Its antigen is not identified. There are 11 residues in the CDR3. Trimming removed 4 bases from V and 10 bases from J, with 5 bases in between. CDR1 is LGHDT, CDR2 YNNKEL, per germline (reference sequence). This sample is drawn from a study of T cell responses to AZD1222 COVID-19 vaccine. Some clones are missing from TCRdb's copy, which holds only in-frame ones; the method was immunoSEQ multiplex PCR. The sample contains 250,000 to 300,000 clones, 90% to 95% of which appear only once. General study results and limits: White British ancestry dominated among donors, who included more females, and clonal diversity was possibly underestimated.

The material sequenced was peripheral blood, taken 28 days after the second AZD1222 dose. The gene calls are TRBV3-1 (or the pseudogene TRBV3-2) and TRBJ1-6, with D unclear. This receptor was identified in an adult who received the AZD1222 COVID-19 vaccine. CDR3 region: CASSRGSPLHF. In nucleotides, the CDR3 is TGTGCCAGCAGCCGAGGCTCACCCCTCCACTTT.